The rows below give T cell receptor beta chains drawn from one sample of a study of control samples from healthy donors and cancer patients. Repertoires were generated with immunoSEQ multiplex PCR, while TCRdb's copy carries only in-frame clones and drops some. The sample lists roughly 30,000 clones; approximately 93% were seen once. Sequenced input: PBMCs. The receptors originated from a man in his forties or fifties with colorectal cancer. The CDR3 runs from the conserved cysteine through the conserved F or W. Each record gives: V gene, clone size, J gene, D gene, CDR3 protein, CDR3 DNA. The D gene is left open where the match is weak. The size entry is marked missing in some rows and otherwise reads once, few, many or a size class.

TRBV7-9	-	TRBJ1-2	TRBD1	CASSLGADRGDGYTF	TGTGCCAGCAGCTTAGGAGCGGACAGGGGAGATGGCTACACCTTC
TRBV7-8	-	TRBJ2-7	-	CASSLVGRGGEQYF	TGTGCCAGCAGCTTAGTAGGCCGGGGTGGCGAGCAGTACTTC
TRBV2	once	TRBJ2-7	-	CASSVQGVMQQYF	TGTGCCAGCAGTGTACAGGGAGTGATGCAGCAGTACTTC
TRBV18	-	TRBJ2-2	-	CATRGAGNTGELFF	TGTGCCACGAGAGGGGCAGGCAACACCGGGGAGCTGTTTTTT
TRBV7-2	-	TRBJ1-2	-	CASRRSGLNDGYTF	TGTGCCAGCAGGAGATCGGGACTGAACGATGGCTACACCTTC
TRBV9	-	TRBJ1-2	-	CASSVGGARAYTF	TGTGCCAGCAGCGTGGGCGGGGCGCGAGCCTACACCTTC
TRBV6-6	few	TRBJ1-4	-	CASSYPAENEKLFF	TGTGCCAGCAGTTACCCCGCGGAAAATGAAAAACTGTTTTTT
TRBV19	-	TRBJ2-3	-	CASSIGSGGVGYTQYF	TGTGCCAGTAGTATAGGAAGTGGGGGTGTCGGTTATACGCAGTATTTT
TRBV12-3/TRBV12-4	-	TRBJ1-2	-	CASSLGGHGYTF	TGTGCCAGCAGTTTGGGGGGCCATGGCTACACCTTC
TRBV2	-	TRBJ1-1	-	CASSPNQGMNTEAFF	TGTGCCAGCAGTCCAAACCAAGGGATGAACACTGAAGCTTTCTTT
TRBV5-1	-	TRBJ1-4	-	CASSLGTPLEKLFF	TGCGCCAGCAGCTTGGGGACACCGCTGGAAAAACTGTTTTTT
TRBV29-1	-	TRBJ1-1	-	CSGYGTLNTEAFF	TGCAGCGGGTATGGGACTTTGAACACTGAAGCTTTCTTT
TRBV19	-	TRBJ2-3	-	CASSIQGLTQYF	TGTGCCAGTAGTATACAGGGGCTCACGCAGTATTTT
TRBV5-8	-	TRBJ2-5	-	CASLVGGLQETQYF	TGTGCCAGTCTGGTGGGGGGGCTTCAAGAGACCCAGTACTTC
TRBV14	-	TRBJ1-2	-	CASSQDAFLGYTF	TGTGCCAGCAGCCAAGATGCGTTTCTTGGCTACACCTTC
TRBV4-2	-	TRBJ1-1	-	CASSQDPTWAEAFF	TGTGCCAGCAGCCAAGACCCGACTTGGGCTGAAGCTTTCTTT
TRBV6-5	-	TRBJ1-3	-	CATTDRSSGNTIYF	TGTGCCACGACGGACAGAAGCTCTGGAAACACCATATATTTT
TRBV19	-	TRBJ1-6	TRBD1	CASSIGGTGGSPLHF	TGTGCCAGTAGTATAGGGGGGACAGGCGGTTCACCCCTCCACTTT
TRBV5-1	-	TRBJ2-6	TRBD1	CASSEDGTGALGANVLTF	TGCGCCAGCAGCGAGGACGGGACAGGGGCTCTCGGGGCCAACGTCCTGACTTTC
TRBV5-6	-	TRBJ2-6	-	CASSPLTGRAGANVLTF	TGTGCCAGCAGCCCCTTAACAGGTCGGGCCGGGGCCAACGTCCTGACTTTC
TRBV5-1	-	TRBJ1-2	-	CASSRTEGKGGYTF	TGCGCCAGCAGCCGGACGGAGGGAAAGGGGGGCTACACCTTC
TRBV4-1	once	TRBJ1-5	-	CASSQPPGVVEDVNQPQHF	TGCGCCAGCAGCCAACCGCCCGGAGTGGTGGAAGATGTCAATCAGCCCCAGCATTTT
TRBV2	-	TRBJ2-7	-	CASRDSIQGDEQYF	TGTGCCAGCAGGGATAGTATACAGGGTGACGAGCAGTACTTC